This TCR beta chain is drawn from a study of HIV-infected patients and healthy controls. Germline V gives CDR1 MNHEY, CDR2 SMNVEV (reference sequence). V was cut by 10 bases and J by 11 bases, with 18 bases left in between. The length of the CDR3 is 13 residues. This clonotype was counted at least ten times. Roughly three months, about 14 weeks, into antiretroviral therapy, follow-up blood was collected. The repertoire came from unfractionated whole blood and reflected all unsorted peripheral T cells. Alpha and beta constant-region primers primed reverse transcription of about 500 ng RNA. Each of the alpha and beta chains got its own library through chain-specific third strand synthesis with indices. Each molecule carried a 12-nucleotide identifier made of two joined random hexamers added before amplification. In TCRdb, the 5' RACE reads were re-called with MiXCR into one record per CDR3 protein. Of 6,400 or so distinct CDR3 sequences in the sample, roughly 8.7% are singletons; the top ten hold around 20%.

This specimen consisted of blood, obtained during antiretroviral therapy. The chain is built from TRBV27 and TRBJ1-6, with D hard to call. This sequence originates from an adult with HIV infection. This chain's CDR3 is CATRLGNLAPLHF. The CDR3 nucleotides read TGTGCCACCCGTTTGGGCAATCTAGCACCCCTCCACTTT.